Listed here are 24 T cell receptor beta chains from one sample, sequenced in a study of blood T cell repertoires in COVID-19 (dated by TCRdb to 2020 to 2021). Library preparation used the immunoSEQ multiplex PCR assay. Here the immuneACCESS table is served through TCRdb, limited to in-frame sequences with V and J called. Missing clones are a known gap in these copies; in checked studies unresolved V genes cover under half, and the rest lacks a known reason. The sample table records roughly 120,000 clones; less than 75% of these occur just once. 0.86% of the sample is taken by the ten largest. The sequenced material came from peripheral blood. The receptors stem from a human donor with acute or convalescent COVID-19. The donor label of this sample is uncertain.

This clone was detected a few times. The rearrangement uses TRBV5-1 and TRBJ1-4; D uncertain. Germline CDR1 and CDR2: SGHRS and YFSETQ. CDR3 size: 16 residues. The V and J ends lost 3 bases and 3 bases respectively, with 15 bases between them. CDR3 nucleotides: TGCGCCAGCAGCTGGTTCCCCGCAGTCGCTAATGAAAAACTGTTTTTT. Protein sequence: CASSWFPAVANEKLFF.

The chain joins TRBV30 to TRBJ1-6, with D maybe TRBD1 (5 bases). Trimming took off 1 base at V and 9 bases at J, with 10 bases between the two ends. The CDR3 is 13 amino acids. Germline values: CDR1 GTSNPN, CDR2 SVGIG (reference sequence). For the CDR3, the DNA is TGTGCCTGGAGTGCAGGGTTAGGTTCACCCCTCCACTTT. Translated, it gives CAWSAGLGSPLHF.

The chain couples TRBV5-1 to TRBJ2-2, with TRBD1 identical over 7 bases. With 3 bases clipped from V and 2 bases from J, the junction kept 4 bases outside the gene matches. The CDR3 covers 15 residues. Per the germline V gene, CDR1 is SGHRS and CDR2 is YFSETQ. The CDR3 DNA sequence: TGCGCCAGCAGCTGGGGGACAGCAAACACCGGGGAGCTGTTTTTT. Translation gives CASSWGTANTGELFF.

The rearrangement joins TRBV6-5 to TRBJ2-2, with 9 bases aligning to TRBD1. Germline lookup yields CDR1 MNHEY and CDR2 SVGAGI. After removal of 11 bases from V and 1 base from J, the junction contained 8 bases not matched to a gene. CDR3 size: 15 residues. The CDR3 region is CALRPGQGNTGELFF. CDR3 nucleotide sequence: TGTGCCCTAAGACCGGGACAGGGGAACACCGGGGAGCTGTTTTTT.

The rearrangement links TRBV18 to TRBJ1-2, with 8 bases that match TRBD1. This CDR3 has 14 amino acids. CDR1 and CDR2 (germline): KGHSH, LQKENI. The junction had 8 bases not matched to a gene; V was cut back by 3 bases and J by 8 bases. CDR3 protein: CASSPSNRGGGYTF. As DNA, the CDR3 is TGTGCCAGCTCACCGTCGAACAGGGGGGGAGGCTACACCTTC. The complete variable domain, with remaining parts taken from reference TRBV18 and TRBJ1-2, reads NAGVMQNPRHLVRRRGQEARLRCSPMKGHSHVYWYRQLPEEGLKFMVYLQKENIIDESGMPKERFSAEFPKEGPSILRIQQVVRGDSAAYFCASSPSNRGGGYTFGSGTRLTVV.

This clone appeared once. The rearrangement joins TRBV19 to TRBJ1-2; 8 nucleotides align to TRBD1. The ends lost 6 bases at V and 6 bases at J; junction bases unmatched: 15. CDR1 is LNHDA and CDR2 is SQIVND in the germline V gene (reference sequence). The CDR3 spans 16 residues. CDR3 region: CASSRAGSGQDDGYTF. CDR3 nucleotide sequence: TGTGCCAGTAGCCGAGCCGGATCGGGACAGGATGATGGCTACACCTTC.

This clone was seen a single time. The J gene is TRBJ2-1, the V gene TRBV7-6; 13 bases line up with TRBD2. This CDR3 comprises 19 residues. Trimming took 5 bases from V and 6 from J; bases not matched to a gene: 16. The germline V gene encodes CDR1 SGHVS and CDR2 FNYEAQ. DNA of the CDR3: TGTGCCAGCAGCCCCACAAGACTAGCGGGGGGCTCCAGGAGCAATGAGCAGTTCTTC. It encodes CASSPTRLAGGSRSNEQFF.

The chain has TRBV28 and TRBJ1-2, with D maybe TRBD1 (5 bases). CDR1 and CDR2 (germline): MDHEN, SYDVKM. This CDR3 has 12 amino acids. Trimming took off 10 bases at V and 3 bases at J, with 12 bases between the two ends. The CDR3 sequence: CAISGYDYGYTF. The CDR3 DNA follows: TGTGCCATTTCAGGGTATGACTATGGCTACACCTTC.

This chain joins TRBV18 and TRBJ2-2, with a possible D match to TRBD1 (5 bases). Per the germline V gene, CDR1 is KGHSH and CDR2 is LQKENI. The CDR3 is 16 residues long. Trimming left V 1 base short and J 6 bases short, with 15 bases between. This CDR3 is CASSPQWTIEPGELFF. In DNA form, the CDR3 reads TGTGCCAGCTCACCACAGTGGACAATCGAGCCCGGGGAGCTGTTTTTT.

The chain employs TRBV7-9 and TRBJ2-7, with D perhaps matching TRBD2 (5 bases). This CDR3 region has 15 residues. Trimming shortened V by 2 bases and J by 2 bases, and 13 bases separated the two germline ends. Germline lookup yields CDR1 SEHNR and CDR2 FQNEAQ (reference sequence). The CDR3 sequence: CASSLIVGAAYEQYF. The CDR3 DNA reads TGTGCCAGCAGCTTAATAGTAGGAGCGGCCTACGAGCAGTACTTC.

This clone appeared a few times. The rearrangement uses TRBV18 and TRBJ1-4; D is possibly TRBD1 (5 bases). The length of the CDR3 is 19 residues. The germline CDR1 and CDR2 sequences are KGHSH and LQKENI. V was cut by 3 bases and J by 0 bases, with 20 bases left in between. The CDR3 is CASSPSRTFASATNEKLFF. CDR3 sequence (DNA): TGTGCCAGCTCACCGTCTCGGACATTTGCCTCTGCAACTAATGAAAAACTGTTTTTT.

V is TRBV13 and J is TRBJ1-6; D is perhaps TRBD1 (6 bases). CDR3 length equals 18 residues. Germline assignment: CDR1 PRHDT and CDR2 FYEKMQ (reference sequence). V was shortened by 4 bases and J by 8 bases, with 24 bases between the two germline ends. The CDR3 sequence is CASSSRPRQDGYHSPLHF. CDR3 DNA sequence: TGTGCCAGCAGCTCCCGTCCCCGACAGGATGGGTATCATTCACCCCTCCACTTT.

The chain links TRBV24-1 to TRBJ2-3, with a tentative D call TRBD2 (5 bases). The CDR3 sequence is 15 residues long. Germline V gene data show CDR1 as KGHDR and CDR2 as SFDVKD. Trimming pared 1 base from V and 6 bases from J, leaving 13 bases between. The CDR3 sequence is CATSDLRTSPDTQYF. CDR3 nucleotide sequence: TGTGCCACCAGTGATTTAAGGACTTCCCCGGATACGCAGTATTTT.

The chain has TRBV5-5 and TRBJ1-2, with no clear D. Germline loops: CDR1 SGHKS, CDR2 YYEKEE (reference sequence). CDR3 length: 14 amino acids. Trimming took 0 bases from V and 1 from J, leaving 7 bases between them. The CDR3 spells CASSLGGGNYGYTF. The CDR3 DNA is TGTGCCAGCAGCTTGGGGGGAGGTAACTATGGCTACACCTTC.

The chain carries TRBV7-3 and TRBJ2-3, with 7 bases matching TRBD2. Germline loops: CDR1 SGHTA, CDR2 FQGTGA. This CDR3 comprises 14 residues. With 4 bases clipped from V and 3 bases from J, the junction kept 4 bases outside the gene matches. CDR3: CASSSGGLTDTQYF. The CDR3 DNA follows: TGTGCCAGCAGCTCGGGGGGTTTAACAGATACGCAGTATTTT.

The genes are TRBV2 and TRBJ1-5, with TRBD1 as a possible D gene (5 bases). The length of the CDR3 is 14 residues. V was shortened by 6 bases and J by 7 bases, with 16 bases between the two germline ends. Germline lookup yields CDR1 SNHLY and CDR2 FYNNEI. The CDR3 DNA is TGTGCCAGCAGGACCCAAGACAGTAGGCAGCCCCAGCATTTT. This gives the protein CASRTQDSRQPQHF.

The V and J genes are TRBV5-1 and TRBJ1-5; a possible D gene is TRBD1 (6 bases). The length of the CDR3 is 15 residues. V lost 0 bases to trimming and J lost 5 bases, with 12 bases between them. Germline CDR1 is SGHRS and CDR2 is YFSETQ. CDR3 bases: TGCGCCAGCAGCTTGGGGGGGCGGGTTGATCAGCCCCAGCATTTT. It specifies CASSLGGRVDQPQHF. The full variable domain, in which reference TRBV5-1 and TRBJ1-5 provide the parts outside the CDR3, is KAGVTQTPRYLIKTRGQQVTLSCSPISGHRSVSWYQQTPGQGLQFLFEYFSETQRNKGNFPGRFSGRQFSNSRSEMNVSTLELGDSALYLCASSLGGRVDQPQHFGDGTRLSIL.

The chain uses TRBV15 and TRBJ2-7; the match to TRBD1 covers 7 bases. Germline assignment: CDR1 LNHNV and CDR2 YYDKDF (reference sequence). The CDR3 contains 14 residues. V lost 5 bases and J lost 6; bases outside the gene matches: 10. The CDR3 sequence is CATSWKRTGTEQYV. CDR3 bases: TGTGCCACCAGCTGGAAACGGACAGGTACCGAGCAGTACGTC.

The rearrangement uses TRBV5-1 and TRBJ2-6, with 11 bases that match TRBD1. This CDR3 spans 19 amino acids. Germline loops: CDR1 SGHRS, CDR2 YFSETQ. Trimming took 4 bases from V and 4 from J; bases not matched to a gene: 13. CDR3: CASSRPSGQGAEGANVLTF. In DNA, the CDR3 is TGCGCCAGCAGCCGACCTTCCGGACAGGGGGCGGAAGGGGCCAACGTCCTGACTTTC. Combining the CDR3 with reference TRBV5-1 and TRBJ2-6 gives the whole variable domain KAGVTQTPRYLIKTRGQQVTLSCSPISGHRSVSWYQQTPGQGLQFLFEYFSETQRNKGNFPGRFSGRQFSNSRSEMNVSTLELGDSALYLCASSRPSGQGAEGANVLTFGAGSRLTVL.

The chain uses TRBV10-3 and TRBJ1-5, with TRBD1 identical over 7 bases. CDR3 length equals 14 residues. Germline V gene data show CDR1 as ENHRY and CDR2 as SYGVKD. V gave up 5 bases and J gave up 4 bases; unmatched junction bases: 5. The CDR3 DNA reads as TGTGCCATCAGTAGGGGACAGACAAATCAGCCCCAGCATTTT. Its translation: CAISRGQTNQPQHF.

The chain combines TRBV3-1 (or the pseudogene TRBV3-2) with TRBJ1-4; maybe TRBD1 (5 bases). V was clipped by 9 bases and J by 5 bases, with 25 bases between them. The CDR3 is 17 amino acids. Germline V CDR1 and CDR2: LGHDT, YNNKEL (reference sequence). Written as DNA, the CDR3 is TGTGCCAGACTGGAGGGTCTTCAGGGTTCCGGGAATGAAAAACTGTTTTTT. It encodes CARLEGLQGSGNEKLFF.

This clone was observed once. The chain combines TRBV7-3 with TRBJ2-1; 8 nucleotides line up with TRBD2. This CDR3 spans 15 amino acids. V dropped 5 bases and J dropped 7; count of bases not matched to a gene: 10. The germline V gene encodes CDR1 SGHTA and CDR2 FQGTGA. CDR3 bases: TGTGCCAGCAGCCCTAGTGGTAGCGGGGATAATGAGCAGTTCTTC. The encoded protein is CASSPSGSGDNEQFF.

The sample holds many counts of this clone. This chain uses TRBV11-2 with TRBJ2-2, with 11 bases that match TRBD2. With V trimmed by 5 bases and J by 6 bases, 5 bases remained unmatched. Germline lookup yields CDR1 SGHAT and CDR2 FQNNGV. The CDR3 length is 15 residues. The CDR3, as DNA: TGTGCCAGCAGCCGCCTTAGCGGGGGGGCCGGGGAGCTGTTTTTT. This gives the protein CASSRLSGGAGELFF.

This chain joins TRBV28 and TRBJ2-1, with 11 positions matching TRBD2. Per germline, CDR1 MDHEN and CDR2 SYDVKM. The V and J ends lost 6 bases and 10 bases, in that order; junction bases with no gene match: 11. CDR3 size: 15 residues. As DNA, the CDR3 is TGTGCCAGCAGCCCACTAGCGGGGGACCAAGGGGAGCAGTTCTTC. Protein: CASSPLAGDQGEQFF.